This T cell receptor (beta chain) was recorded in a study of cytotoxic CD8 clonotypes in ibrutinib-treated CLL. Overall study: Patients: roughly 11 relapsed/refractory, under 16 treatment-naive, fewer than 18 IGHV unmutated. Overall study results and limits: Researchers report that baseline clonality outpaced age-matched healthy donors and tracked circulating CD8+ T-cell counts.

Comments on this clone: Its target is unknown.

With sequencing, the targeted depth ranged from 1 in 200,000 to 1 in 1 million T cells. Method: immunoSEQ multiplex PCR; TCRdb's copy keeps in-frame clones and lacks some. This table holds roughly 70,000 clones, 70% to 90% found once. The sample was PBMCs, taken at disease progression, from a patient treated with ibrutinib. The source of this sequence is a human donor with chronic lymphocytic leukemia.

CDR3 bases: TGTGCCAGCAGCTTAAGTGGCCGTCGGGGGCCGAACACTGAAGCTTTCTTT. Its translation is CASSLSGRRGPNTEAFF. J is TRBJ1-1 and V is TRBV7-6, with D tentatively TRBD1 (6 bases). The CDR3 has 17 amino acids. Germline V gives CDR1 SGHVS, CDR2 FNYEAQ. V lost 2 bases and J lost 1, with 17 bases in between.